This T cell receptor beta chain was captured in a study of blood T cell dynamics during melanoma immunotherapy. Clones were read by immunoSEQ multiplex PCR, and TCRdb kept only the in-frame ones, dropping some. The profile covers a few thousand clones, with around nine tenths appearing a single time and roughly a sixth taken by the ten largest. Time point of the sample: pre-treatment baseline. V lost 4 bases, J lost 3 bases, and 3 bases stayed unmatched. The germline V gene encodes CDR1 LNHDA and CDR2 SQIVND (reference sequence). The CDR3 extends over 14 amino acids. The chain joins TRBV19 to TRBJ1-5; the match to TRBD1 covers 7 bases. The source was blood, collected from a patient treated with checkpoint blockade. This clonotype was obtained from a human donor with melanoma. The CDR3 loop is CASSTGTANQPQHF. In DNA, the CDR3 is TGTGCCAGTAGTACTGGGACAGCCAATCAGCCCCAGCATTTT.